This is a list of T cell receptor beta chains from one sample in a study of T-cell memory formation after mild COVID-19. TCRdb reprocessed the 5' RACE reads with MiXCR, giving one entry per CDR3 protein. The table has about 130,000 distinct CDR3 sequences, approximately 15% seen once. Sequenced input: PBMCs or a T cell subset sorted from them (not recorded which). Receptors originate from an adult woman who had mild COVID-19 (a few samples of this study predate the infection). Cell type and time point are not known. Each CDR3 is given with its conserved first and last residue. D genes are given only for firm matches. Size tells how often a clone was seen (once, few, many) or the class of an expanded clone, and some rows leave it out.

v_call	j_call	d_call	clone_size	cdr3_nt	cdr3_aa
TRBV5-1	TRBJ2-1	TRBD2	.	TGCGCCAGCAGCTTGGGGGCTAGCGGGGCGCATGAGCAGTTCTTC	CASSLGASGAHEQFF
TRBV7-2	TRBJ2-3	TRBD2	many	TGTGCCAGCAGCTTATTGGGCGGGGGTACTAGCACAGATACGCAGTATTTT	CASSLLGGGTSTDTQYF
TRBV3-1	TRBJ2-2	.	many	TGTGCCAGCAGCCAAGTCATGCTAGGGAACACCGGGGAGCTGTTTTTT	CASSQVMLGNTGELFF
TRBV5-5	TRBJ1-1	.	many	TGTGCCAGCAGCTCGCAGGGTACTGAAGCTTTCTTT	CASSSQGTEAFF
TRBV7-6	TRBJ2-5	.	.	TGTGCCAGCAGCGAATACGGGACTTACCAAGAGACCCAGTACTTC	CASSEYGTYQETQYF
TRBV24-1	TRBJ2-1	TRBD2	many	TGTGCCACCAGTGATCAAACTAGCGGGGGGTTGAATGAGCAGTTCTTC	CATSDQTSGGLNEQFF
TRBV5-1	TRBJ1-2	.	few	TGCGCCAGCAGCCACTCGACAGCGCCCCATGGCTACACCTTC	CASSHSTAPHGYTF
TRBV12-3/TRBV12-4	TRBJ1-1	.	few	TGTGCCAGCAGCCTATATGGCTCTGAAGCTTTCTTT	CASSLYGSEAFF
TRBV7-8	TRBJ1-5	TRBD1	few	TGTGCCAGCAGCTTCCTCGGTCGGGGACAGGGCAATCAGCCCCAGCATTTT	CASSFLGRGQGNQPQHF
TRBV5-8	TRBJ2-7	.	few	TGTGCCAGCAGCACTCAGGGGCTCCTCTCCTACGAGCAGTACTTC	CASSTQGLLSYEQYF
TRBV29-1	TRBJ1-4	.	.	TGCAGCGTTTCCGAGTCGGGGGCAGGTGAAAAACTGTTTTTT	CSVSESGAGEKLFF
TRBV6-5	TRBJ2-6	TRBD1	few	TGTGCCAGCAGTCGGGGACAGGGTTCTGGGGCCAACGTCCTGACTTTC	CASSRGQGSGANVLTF
TRBV7-9	TRBJ1-6	TRBD1	few	TGTGCCAGCAGCTATCAGGCGGGACAGGCCTATAATTCACCCCTCCACTTT	CASSYQAGQAYNSPLHF
TRBV20-1	TRBJ2-3	.	few	TGCAGTGCCCGGGAGGAGGGGGCCAGCACAGATACGCAGTATTTT	CSAREEGASTDTQYF
TRBV10-3	TRBJ2-1	.	few	TGTGCCACAGAGACTGCAACCGGAGAATACAATGAGCAGTTCTTC	CATETATGEYNEQFF
TRBV20-1	TRBJ1-4	TRBD1	few	TGCAGTGCTAGACACCGGGACAGGGAGTATGAAAAACTGTTTTTT	CSARHRDREYEKLFF
TRBV6-6	TRBJ1-1	TRBD1	.	TGTGCCAGCAGTTACGGGACAGCTCTCACTGAAGCTTTCTTT	CASSYGTALTEAFF
TRBV12-3/TRBV12-4	TRBJ2-7	.	.	TGTGCCAGCAGTCCGTTCTCCTACGAGCAGTACTTC	CASSPFSYEQYF
TRBV6-5	TRBJ2-3	.	.	TGTGCCAGCAGTTACCACCGACTAGGTAGCACAGATACGCAGTATTTT	CASSYHRLGSTDTQYF
TRBV4-1	TRBJ1-5	.	.	TGCGCCAGCAGCCAAGTGAAAGGGTTGGGTCAGCCCCAGCATTTT	CASSQVKGLGQPQHF
TRBV28	TRBJ2-7	.	.	TGTGCGGCGGTAAGCTCCTACGAGCAGTACTTC	CAAVSSYEQYF
TRBV5-1	TRBJ1-2	TRBD1	few	TGCGCCAGCAGCACCCTGGACAGGGGTGGTGGCTACACCTTC	CASSTLDRGGGYTF
TRBV20-1	TRBJ2-3	.	.	TGCAGTGCTAGAGGTTGGGGGAGTACAGATACGCAGTATTTT	CSARGWGSTDTQYF
TRBV29-1	TRBJ2-3	TRBD1	.	TGCAGCGCTGGACAGGGCACAGATACGCAGTATTTT	CSAGQGTDTQYF
TRBV24-1	TRBJ1-1	.	.	TGTGCCGTAAGAGGGGGTAACACTGAAGCTTTCTTT	CAVRGGNTEAFF
TRBV7-2	TRBJ2-1	TRBD2	.	TGTGCCAGCAGCGGAAGAGGACTAGCGCCTAAGGAGCAGTTCTTC	CASSGRGLAPKEQFF
TRBV5-1	TRBJ1-3	TRBD1	.	TGCGCCAGCAGCTTGGGGGACAGGCATCTCTCTGGAAACACCATATATTTT	CASSLGDRHLSGNTIYF
TRBV27	TRBJ1-1	TRBD1	few	TGTGCCAGCAGTTTAGGAGGGGGCGCGAACACTGAAGCTTTCTTT	CASSLGGGANTEAFF
TRBV24-1	TRBJ2-7	.	few	TGTGCCACCAGTGAGGGATCCGAGCAGTACTTC	CATSEGSEQYF
TRBV4-3	TRBJ2-7	TRBD1	.	TGCGCCAGCAGCCACGGGACAGGGGGCTCCTACGAGCAGTACTTC	CASSHGTGGSYEQYF
TRBV12-3/TRBV12-4	TRBJ2-3	TRBD1	few	TGTGCCAGCAGTTTAGGGTGGACAGGGGGCACAGATACGCAGTATTTT	CASSLGWTGGTDTQYF
TRBV25-1	TRBJ2-7	TRBD2	.	TGTGCCACCCGGGGGGGGACGGGCTCCTACGAGCAGTACTTC	CATRGGTGSYEQYF
TRBV5-1	TRBJ2-3	TRBD2	.	TGCGCCAGCACACGGACTAGCGGGGCGCTCACAGATACGCAGTATTTT	CASTRTSGALTDTQYF
TRBV12-3/TRBV12-4	TRBJ2-1	TRBD2	.	TGTGCCAGCAGTACAATAGCGGGGGGGCCTTATGAGCAGTTCTTC	CASSTIAGGPYEQFF
TRBV4-2	TRBJ2-7	TRBD2	few	TGTGCCAGCAGCCAAGCTGCTTATCAGCGGGAGGAACTCTACGAGCAGTACTTC	CASSQAAYQREELYEQYF
TRBV7-3	TRBJ2-3	.	.	TGTGCCAGCACCCGTGAGCCGGGGGATACGCAGTATTTT	CASTREPGDTQYF
TRBV25-1	TRBJ2-3	.	.	TGTGCCAGCAGTGATCACCTCGCCGGGACAAACAATAAAGGCACAGATACGCAGTATTTT	CASSDHLAGTNNKGTDTQYF
TRBV29-1	TRBJ2-7	.	few	TGCAGCGTCGTGGGGCACTCATATTACGAGCAGTACTTC	CSVVGHSYYEQYF
TRBV9	TRBJ1-1	.	.	TGTGCCAGCAGCGTAGGCCCAGGTGGGAACACTGAAGCTTTCTTT	CASSVGPGGNTEAFF
TRBV25-1	TRBJ2-1	TRBD2	few	TGTGCCAGCAGTGAAGTAGCGGGTGGGTACAATGAGCAGTTCTTC	CASSEVAGGYNEQFF
TRBV7-7	TRBJ2-2	TRBD2	.	TGTGCTAGCGGGGACTACTCCGGGGAGCTGTTTTTT	CASGDYSGELFF
TRBV12-3/TRBV12-4	TRBJ2-5	TRBD2	few	TGTGCCAGCAGTTTTCACTCTCTTACAGGGGGCAGGACTAGCGGGCAAGAGACCCAGTACTTC	CASSFHSLTGGRTSGQETQYF
TRBV6-2/TRBV6-3	TRBJ1-2	.	few	TGTGCCAGCAGTTATCTCGGGACCTATGAACCCACCTTC	CASSYLGTYEPTF
TRBV13	TRBJ2-1	.	many	TGTGCCAGCAGCTTAACGAGGGGGGGCCGAAATGAGCAGTTCTTC	CASSLTRGGRNEQFF
TRBV4-2	TRBJ2-1	.	.	TGTGCCAGCAGCCAAGATACGGCCAGTCTAGAATACAATGAGCAGTTCTTC	CASSQDTASLEYNEQFF
TRBV20-1	TRBJ2-7	TRBD2	few	TGCAGTGCTAGGTCACTAGCGGGGCTCCTGTACGAGCAGTACTTC	CSARSLAGLLYEQYF
TRBV6-5	TRBJ2-1	.	.	TGTGCCAGCAGTTACTCGCCTAGCACCCCCTACAATGAGCAGTTCTTC	CASSYSPSTPYNEQFF
TRBV21-1	TRBJ2-7	.	.	TGTGCCAGCAGCAAACCGGGACAGGGGGACTTTTCCTACGAGCAGTACTTC	CASSKPGQGDFSYEQYF
TRBV7-9	TRBJ2-1	.	.	TGTGCCAGCAGCTCCATGGGGCAGAATGAGCAGTTCTTC	CASSSMGQNEQFF
TRBV6-2/TRBV6-3	TRBJ1-1	.	.	TGTGCCACCTTTCTCGGGCGGAACACTGAAGCTTTCTTT	CATFLGRNTEAFF
TRBV7-9	TRBJ1-1	.	.	TGTGCCAGCAGCTTGGCCGGGGCGTCCTGGCACACTGAAGCTTTCTTT	CASSLAGASWHTEAFF
TRBV12-3/TRBV12-4	TRBJ2-5	.	.	TGTGCCAGCAGTTGGGGGCAAGAGACCCAGTACTTC	CASSWGQETQYF
TRBV24-1	TRBJ2-3	.	.	TGTGCCACCAGTGATTTGAAGGGTACCGAAGATACGCAGTATTTT	CATSDLKGTEDTQYF
TRBV2	TRBJ2-3	.	few	TGTGCCAGCAGCAGCGGCGGGGCTGGCACAGATACGCAGTATTTT	CASSSGGAGTDTQYF
TRBV24-1	TRBJ2-1	TRBD1	.	TGTGCCACCAGGGGGGACAGAAGCGACAATGAGCAGTTCTTC	CATRGDRSDNEQFF
TRBV12-3/TRBV12-4	TRBJ2-5	.	many	TGTGCCAGCAGGCGGGACCGTACTCAAGAGACCCAGTACTTC	CASRRDRTQETQYF
TRBV7-9	TRBJ2-1	TRBD1	few	TGTGCCAGCAGCTCATCCGGGTCTTTGACAGGGGGGCGAGGGTACAATGAGCAGTTCTTC	CASSSSGSLTGGRGYNEQFF